The clone carrying this TCR beta chain was counted at least ten times. In germline, CDR1 is SGHRS, CDR2 YFSETQ. Trimming left V 7 bases short and J 0 bases short, with 7 bases between. The CDR3 consists of 13 residues. 5'RACE template switching produced TCR cDNA carrying a universal primer site and UMIs. TCRdb used MiXCR to reprocess the 5' RACE reads, holding one entry per CDR3 protein. This table has around 150,000 distinct CDR3 sequences, about 7% appearing once. The data belong to a study of T cells after yellow fever vaccination. Here the sequenced sample was CD4+ T cells sorted from PBMCs, taken about 5 days after the first yellow fever vaccination. The TCR comes from a man younger than 35 who received the YFV17D yellow fever vaccine. The V and J genes are TRBV5-1 and TRBJ2-2; D is undetermined. DNA of the CDR3: TGCGCCAGCGCGTTCGCGAACACCGGGGAGCTGTTTTTT. It translates to CASAFANTGELFF.